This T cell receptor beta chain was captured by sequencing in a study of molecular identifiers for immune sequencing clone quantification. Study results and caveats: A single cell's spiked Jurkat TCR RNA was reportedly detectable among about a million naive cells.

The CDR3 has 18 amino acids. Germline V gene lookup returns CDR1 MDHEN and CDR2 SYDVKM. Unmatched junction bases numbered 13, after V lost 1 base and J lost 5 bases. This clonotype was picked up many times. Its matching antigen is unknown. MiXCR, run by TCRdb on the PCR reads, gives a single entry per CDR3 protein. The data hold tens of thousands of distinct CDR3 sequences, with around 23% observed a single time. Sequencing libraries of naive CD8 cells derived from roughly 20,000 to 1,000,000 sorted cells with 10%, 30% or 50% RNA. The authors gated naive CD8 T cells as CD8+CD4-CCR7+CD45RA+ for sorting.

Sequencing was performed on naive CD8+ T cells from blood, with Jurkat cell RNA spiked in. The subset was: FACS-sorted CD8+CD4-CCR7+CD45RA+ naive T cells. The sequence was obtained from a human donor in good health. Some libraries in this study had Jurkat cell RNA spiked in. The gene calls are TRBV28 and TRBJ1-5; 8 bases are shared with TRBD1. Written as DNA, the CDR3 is TGTGCCAGCAGTTTATTGACAGGGGAAAAAGTTATCGATCAGCCCCAGCATTTT. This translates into CASSLLTGEKVIDQPQHF.